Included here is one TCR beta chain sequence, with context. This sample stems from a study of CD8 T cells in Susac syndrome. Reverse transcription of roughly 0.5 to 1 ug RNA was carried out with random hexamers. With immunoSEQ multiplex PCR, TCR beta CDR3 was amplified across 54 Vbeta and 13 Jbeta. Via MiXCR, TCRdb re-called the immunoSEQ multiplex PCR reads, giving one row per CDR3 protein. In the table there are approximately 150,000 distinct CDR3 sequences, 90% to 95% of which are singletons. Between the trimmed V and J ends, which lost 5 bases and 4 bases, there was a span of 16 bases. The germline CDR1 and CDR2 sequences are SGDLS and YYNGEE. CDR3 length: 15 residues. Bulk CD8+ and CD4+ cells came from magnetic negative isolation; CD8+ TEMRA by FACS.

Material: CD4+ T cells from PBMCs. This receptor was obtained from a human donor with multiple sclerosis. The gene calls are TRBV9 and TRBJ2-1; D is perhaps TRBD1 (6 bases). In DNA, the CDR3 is TGTGCCAGCAGTAAAGGTAGACAGGAATACAATGAGCAGTTCTTC. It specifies CASSKGRQEYNEQFF.